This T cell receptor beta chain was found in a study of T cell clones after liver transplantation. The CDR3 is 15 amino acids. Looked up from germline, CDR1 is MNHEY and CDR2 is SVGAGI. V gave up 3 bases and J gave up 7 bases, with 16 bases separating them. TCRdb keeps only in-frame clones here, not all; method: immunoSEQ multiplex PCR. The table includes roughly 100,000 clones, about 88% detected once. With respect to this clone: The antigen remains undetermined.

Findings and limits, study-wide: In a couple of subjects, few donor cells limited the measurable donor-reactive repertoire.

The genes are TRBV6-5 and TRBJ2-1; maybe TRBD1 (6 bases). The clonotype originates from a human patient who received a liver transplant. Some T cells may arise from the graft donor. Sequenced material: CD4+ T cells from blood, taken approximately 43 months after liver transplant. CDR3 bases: TGTGCCAGCAGTTATCGGGGCAGGGGTGGGAATGAGCAGTTCTTC. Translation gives CASSYRGRGGNEQFF.